The rows below give T cell receptor beta chains drawn from one sample of a study of shared clonotypes between healthy human individuals. Generated by immunoSEQ multiplex PCR, the TCRdb table keeps only in-frame clones and is missing some. The top ten clones hold roughly 0.83% of a sample with about a million clones, approximately 80% of them seen once. The material sequenced was memory CD4+ T cells from PBMCs. These receptors originate from a man between 18 and 35 years old in good health. Some clones in this sample may be carry-over from other donors' samples. CDR3s include the opening cysteine and the closing phenylalanine or tryptophan. The order of the fields is clone size, D gene, J gene, V gene, CDR3 DNA, CDR3 protein. The D gene is left open where the match is weak. Size is omitted from some rows. Given values are once, few, many or a class for expanded clones.

clone size: -; D gene: -; J gene: TRBJ2-1; V gene: TRBV5-1; CDR3 DNA: TGCGCCAGCAGCTTGGCCATAATAGGGAATGAGCAGTTCTTC; CDR3 protein: CASSLAIIGNEQFF
clone size: -; D gene: -; J gene: TRBJ2-2; V gene: TRBV29-1; CDR3 DNA: TGCAGCGTTGTATACAGTTCGAACACCGGGGAGCTGTTTTTT; CDR3 protein: CSVVYSSNTGELFF
clone size: -; D gene: -; J gene: TRBJ2-1; V gene: TRBV28; CDR3 DNA: TGTGCCAGCAGTTTAACCCTTGTGGGCTCCTACAATGAGCAGTTCTTC; CDR3 protein: CASSLTLVGSYNEQFF
clone size: -; D gene: -; J gene: TRBJ2-3; V gene: TRBV21-1; CDR3 DNA: TGTGCCAGAGTTAACGAAATCACAGATACGCAGTATTTT; CDR3 protein: CARVNEITDTQYF
clone size: -; D gene: -; J gene: TRBJ1-2; V gene: TRBV28; CDR3 DNA: TGTGCCAGCAGTCGGCTGTGGAAACAGGGCTACACCTTC; CDR3 protein: CASSRLWKQGYTF
clone size: -; D gene: -; J gene: TRBJ1-5; V gene: TRBV19; CDR3 DNA: TGTGCCAGTAGTAGTCAGGGACAACGAGGTCAGCCCCAGCATTTT; CDR3 protein: CASSSQGQRGQPQHF
clone size: -; D gene: TRBD1; J gene: TRBJ1-2; V gene: TRBV28; CDR3 DNA: TGTGCCAGCACCGGGACAGGGCTTAACTATGGCTACACCTTC; CDR3 protein: CASTGTGLNYGYTF
clone size: -; D gene: -; J gene: TRBJ2-7; V gene: TRBV7-8; CDR3 DNA: TGTGCCAGCAGCTTAGCGCGGGACATATCCTACGAGCAGTACTTC; CDR3 protein: CASSLARDISYEQYF
clone size: -; D gene: -; J gene: TRBJ2-7; V gene: TRBV30; CDR3 DNA: TGTGCCTGGAGTGGGGCCCCAGGGGTCTACGAGCAGTACTTC; CDR3 protein: CAWSGAPGVYEQYF
clone size: -; D gene: -; J gene: TRBJ2-2; V gene: TRBV5-4; CDR3 DNA: TGTGCCAGCAGCTTAGGGGTAGACCGGGCCACCGGGGAGCTGTTTTTT; CDR3 protein: CASSLGVDRATGELFF
clone size: -; D gene: TRBD2; J gene: TRBJ2-7; V gene: TRBV4-2; CDR3 DNA: TGTGCCAGCAGCCAAGATTCAACACTAGCGGGTGAGCAGTACTTC; CDR3 protein: CASSQDSTLAGEQYF
clone size: once; D gene: TRBD2; J gene: TRBJ2-5; V gene: TRBV5-4; CDR3 DNA: TGTGCCAGCAGCCTAGGGACTAGCGGGGGCGTGGAGACCCAGTACTTC; CDR3 protein: CASSLGTSGGVETQYF
clone size: -; D gene: -; J gene: TRBJ2-2; V gene: TRBV13; CDR3 DNA: TGTGCCAGCAGCTTAACGTCCTGGGGGCGGGCCCTCACCGGGGAGCTGTTTTTT; CDR3 protein: CASSLTSWGRALTGELFF
clone size: -; D gene: TRBD2; J gene: TRBJ2-7; V gene: TRBV7-7; CDR3 DNA: TGTGCCAGCAGTTCCGGGGTCGGGCTAGCGGGACTCGAGCAGTACTTC; CDR3 protein: CASSSGVGLAGLEQYF
clone size: few; D gene: TRBD1; J gene: TRBJ2-1; V gene: TRBV18; CDR3 DNA: TGTGCCAGCTCACCGGGACAGTCCTACAATGAGCAGTTCTTC; CDR3 protein: CASSPGQSYNEQFF
clone size: -; D gene: -; J gene: TRBJ1-2; V gene: TRBV4-2; CDR3 DNA: TGTGCCAGCAGCCAAGATTATCGACCTCCCGGGGGCTACACCTTC; CDR3 protein: CASSQDYRPPGGYTF
clone size: few; D gene: TRBD2; J gene: TRBJ2-1; V gene: TRBV29-1; CDR3 DNA: TGCAGCGTCGCTAGCGGGTACAATGAGCAGTTCTTC; CDR3 protein: CSVASGYNEQFF
clone size: -; D gene: -; J gene: TRBJ2-1; V gene: TRBV7-8; CDR3 DNA: TGTGCCAGCAGCTTAGCTCCCAATGAGCAGTTCTTC; CDR3 protein: CASSLAPNEQFF
clone size: -; D gene: -; J gene: TRBJ2-6; V gene: TRBV27; CDR3 DNA: TGTGCCACCTTATCGCTGGTTGGCGGGGCCAACGTCCTGACTTTC; CDR3 protein: CATLSLVGGANVLTF
clone size: -; D gene: TRBD1; J gene: TRBJ2-7; V gene: TRBV27; CDR3 DNA: TGTGCCAGCAGTTCCCGGCTGACAGGGGGGAGCTACGAGCAGTACTTC; CDR3 protein: CASSSRLTGGSYEQYF
clone size: once; D gene: -; J gene: TRBJ1-1; V gene: TRBV28; CDR3 DNA: TGTGCCAGCATTCTGGGAGGGGCAGCGGGCACTGAAGCTTTCTTT; CDR3 protein: CASILGGAAGTEAFF
clone size: -; D gene: TRBD1; J gene: TRBJ2-2; V gene: TRBV18; CDR3 DNA: TGTGCCAGCTCACCCGACAGGGTTCACGGGGAGCTGTTTTTT; CDR3 protein: CASSPDRVHGELFF
clone size: -; D gene: -; J gene: TRBJ2-5; V gene: TRBV7-3; CDR3 DNA: TGTGCCAGCAGCTCATCCCCAACGGGGCCGTTAGACCAAGAGACCCAGTACTTC; CDR3 protein: CASSSSPTGPLDQETQYF
clone size: -; D gene: -; J gene: TRBJ2-7; V gene: TRBV2; CDR3 DNA: TGTGCCAGCAGTGAAAGAGGGATTGGCGAGCAGTACTTC; CDR3 protein: CASSERGIGEQYF
clone size: -; D gene: -; J gene: TRBJ2-1; V gene: TRBV10-3; CDR3 DNA: TGTGCCATCGGCTACGCGGGTTCCAATGAGCAGTTCTTC; CDR3 protein: CAIGYAGSNEQFF
clone size: -; D gene: -; J gene: TRBJ2-7; V gene: TRBV5-1; CDR3 DNA: TGCGCCAGCAGCTCGGGACCCCCGGGGGAGCAGTACTTC; CDR3 protein: CASSSGPPGEQYF
clone size: -; D gene: TRBD1; J gene: TRBJ1-2; V gene: TRBV11-2; CDR3 DNA: TGTGCCAGCAGCCCACGGACAGGCCTCTGGCGATCCTTC; CDR3 protein: CASSPRTGLWRSF
clone size: -; D gene: -; J gene: TRBJ1-4; V gene: TRBV15; CDR3 DNA: TGTGCCACCAGCAGTGGATCCAGGGGTGAAAAACTGTTTTTT; CDR3 protein: CATSSGSRGEKLFF
clone size: -; D gene: -; J gene: TRBJ2-7; V gene: TRBV30; CDR3 DNA: TGTGCCTGGGGTCTGACAAGCTCCTACGAGCAGTACTTC; CDR3 protein: CAWGLTSSYEQYF
clone size: -; D gene: -; J gene: TRBJ1-3; V gene: TRBV19; CDR3 DNA: TGTGCCAGTAGTATCCGAGGGGCCAGCTCTGGAAACACCATATATTTT; CDR3 protein: CASSIRGASSGNTIYF
clone size: -; D gene: -; J gene: TRBJ2-7; V gene: TRBV9; CDR3 DNA: TGTGCCAGCAGCATAGGCAGCAGGGACGAGCAGTACTTC; CDR3 protein: CASSIGSRDEQYF
clone size: -; D gene: -; J gene: TRBJ2-5; V gene: TRBV7-7; CDR3 DNA: TGTGCCAGCAGCTTAGATGGGGTCGGAGAGACCCAGTACTTC; CDR3 protein: CASSLDGVGETQYF
clone size: few; D gene: TRBD1; J gene: TRBJ1-4; V gene: TRBV6-5; CDR3 DNA: TGTGCCAGCAGTTCCCTGGCCTCCGGACAGGGTGAAAAACTGTTTTTT; CDR3 protein: CASSSLASGQGEKLFF
clone size: once; D gene: TRBD2; J gene: TRBJ2-7; V gene: TRBV5-6; CDR3 DNA: TGTGCCAGCAGCTTTTCTCTTGGACTAGCGAATTCCTACGAGCAGTACTTC; CDR3 protein: CASSFSLGLANSYEQYF
clone size: -; D gene: -; J gene: TRBJ2-2; V gene: TRBV5-1; CDR3 DNA: TGCGCCAGCAGCTTGGTACCCGGGGAGCTGTTTTTT; CDR3 protein: CASSLVPGELFF
clone size: few; D gene: -; J gene: TRBJ2-7; V gene: TRBV7-9; CDR3 DNA: TGTGCCAGCACCTCCGGAGGAGTCGACGAGCAGTACTTC; CDR3 protein: CASTSGGVDEQYF
clone size: -; D gene: -; J gene: TRBJ1-2; V gene: TRBV29-1; CDR3 DNA: TGCAGCGTTGAAGGCGGAGCCGGAGCCGATTGGGGTCGTGGCTACACCTTC; CDR3 protein: CSVEGGAGADWGRGYTF
clone size: -; D gene: TRBD1; J gene: TRBJ1-2; V gene: TRBV11-2; CDR3 DNA: TGTGCCAGCAGCGGACAGGGGGTTGGCTACACCTTC; CDR3 protein: CASSGQGVGYTF
clone size: -; D gene: -; J gene: TRBJ2-6; V gene: TRBV10-3; CDR3 DNA: TGTGCCATCAGTGGGACCCGGGAAGGGGCCAACGTCCTGACTTTC; CDR3 protein: CAISGTREGANVLTF
clone size: many; D gene: -; J gene: TRBJ2-5; V gene: TRBV19; CDR3 DNA: TGTGCCAGTAGTCCAGGGACTTCCCAAGAGACCCAGTACTTC; CDR3 protein: CASSPGTSQETQYF
clone size: -; D gene: -; J gene: TRBJ2-7; V gene: TRBV19; CDR3 DNA: TGTGCCAGTAGTATAGCGGCCTCCAGGGCCTACGAGCAGTACTTC; CDR3 protein: CASSIAASRAYEQYF
clone size: -; D gene: -; J gene: TRBJ1-1; V gene: TRBV5-1; CDR3 DNA: TGCGCCAGCAGCTCCACCCCCTCGGGGTCTGAAGCTTTCTTT; CDR3 protein: CASSSTPSGSEAFF
clone size: -; D gene: -; J gene: TRBJ1-1; V gene: TRBV6-1; CDR3 DNA: TGTGCCAGCAGTCCCAAGGAGAACACTGAAGCTTTCTTT; CDR3 protein: CASSPKENTEAFF
clone size: -; D gene: TRBD1; J gene: TRBJ2-3; V gene: TRBV5-6; CDR3 DNA: TGTGCCAGCAGCTTTGGACAGGGGGGTTTTACGCAGTATTTT; CDR3 protein: CASSFGQGGFTQYF
clone size: -; D gene: -; J gene: TRBJ2-5; V gene: TRBV30; CDR3 DNA: TGTGCCTGGAGTCCGGGGTCTCAAGAGACCCAGTACTTC; CDR3 protein: CAWSPGSQETQYF
clone size: few; D gene: -; J gene: TRBJ1-1; V gene: TRBV11-3; CDR3 DNA: TGTGCCAGCGCCAGGGCAGGGAGGAATTGGGAAGCTTTCTTT; CDR3 protein: CASARAGRNWEAFF
clone size: -; D gene: -; J gene: TRBJ2-4; V gene: TRBV5-1; CDR3 DNA: TGCGCCAGCAGCTTGGGGGGAGCCAAAAACATTCAGTACTTC; CDR3 protein: CASSLGGAKNIQYF
clone size: -; D gene: TRBD1; J gene: TRBJ1-1; V gene: TRBV19; CDR3 DNA: TGTGCCAGTAGAACGGACAGGACCCTTCCGGCTTTCTTT; CDR3 protein: CASRTDRTLPAFF
clone size: many; D gene: TRBD1; J gene: TRBJ2-7; V gene: TRBV2; CDR3 DNA: TGTGCCAGCAGCACGGACAGGGGCTACGAGCAGTACTTC; CDR3 protein: CASSTDRGYEQYF
clone size: -; D gene: TRBD1; J gene: TRBJ2-2; V gene: TRBV6-1; CDR3 DNA: TGTGCCAGCAGTCTATATGACAGGGGGACCGGGGAGCTGTTTTTT; CDR3 protein: CASSLYDRGTGELFF
clone size: -; D gene: -; J gene: TRBJ2-7; V gene: TRBV5-1; CDR3 DNA: TGCGCCAGCAGCTCGCAGGGGAGCTCCTACGAGCAGTACTTC; CDR3 protein: CASSSQGSSYEQYF
clone size: -; D gene: TRBD2; J gene: TRBJ2-1; V gene: TRBV11-3; CDR3 DNA: TGTGCCAGCAGCCCTAGCGGGATAGCAGGCGAGCAGTTCTTC; CDR3 protein: CASSPSGIAGEQFF
clone size: few; D gene: -; J gene: TRBJ1-2; V gene: TRBV6-6; CDR3 DNA: TGTGCCAGCCATCCAGGGTTTATTTATGGCTACACCTTC; CDR3 protein: CASHPGFIYGYTF